This is a list of T cell receptor beta chains from one sample in a study of graft-versus-host responses after intestinal transplantation. Sequencing was performed with immunoSEQ multiplex PCR; in TCRdb, only in-frame clones are kept and a portion is missing. Here the sample spans approximately 15,000 clones, roughly 80% being singletons. Sequencing used ileum tissue, obtained 104 days after intestinal transplant. The origin of the receptors is a human patient who received an intestinal transplant, so some T cells may come from the graft donor. The CDR3 runs from the conserved cysteine through the conserved F or W. A D gene is named only where the DNA matches it firmly. Size is stated for part of the rows, as once, few or many counts, or as a class when the clone is expanded.

J gene: TRBJ2-7
clone size: -
D gene: -
V gene: TRBV19
CDR3 DNA: TGTGCCAGTAGTATCAATCGGTGGGAGCAGTACTTC
CDR3 protein: CASSINRWEQYF

J gene: TRBJ2-2
clone size: -
D gene: -
V gene: TRBV9
CDR3 DNA: TGTGCCAGCAGCGTAGACCCCAGGATCACCGGGGAGCTGTTTTTT
CDR3 protein: CASSVDPRITGELFF

J gene: TRBJ1-1
clone size: -
D gene: -
V gene: TRBV7-6
CDR3 DNA: TGTGCCAGCAGCTTTTGGTCGCCTTTTAGGGAAAGAGAAGCTTTCTTT
CDR3 protein: CASSFWSPFREREAFF

J gene: TRBJ2-7
clone size: once
D gene: -
V gene: TRBV11-2
CDR3 DNA: TGTGCCAGCAGCCTTATCTCCTACGAGCAGTACTTC
CDR3 protein: CASSLISYEQYF

J gene: TRBJ2-3
clone size: -
D gene: -
V gene: TRBV19
CDR3 DNA: TGTGCCAGTACCTATAGAGGGGGAGCTACAGATACGCAGTATTTT
CDR3 protein: CASTYRGGATDTQYF

J gene: TRBJ2-1
clone size: -
D gene: TRBD1
V gene: TRBV28
CDR3 DNA: TGTGCCAGCAGTTTCAGCGGACAGGCGCCAAATGAGCAGTTCTTC
CDR3 protein: CASSFSGQAPNEQFF

J gene: TRBJ1-2
clone size: -
D gene: TRBD1
V gene: TRBV7-9
CDR3 DNA: TGTGCCAGCAGACCACCGACAGGGACGAGGGGCTACACCTTC
CDR3 protein: CASRPPTGTRGYTF

J gene: TRBJ2-7
clone size: -
D gene: TRBD2
V gene: TRBV5-4
CDR3 DNA: TGTGCCAGCAAGGGAGCGGGACCCCTCTACGAGCAGTACTTC
CDR3 protein: CASKGAGPLYEQYF

J gene: TRBJ2-3
clone size: -
D gene: TRBD1
V gene: TRBV7-3
CDR3 DNA: TGTGCCAGCAGCTCCGAATTCGACAGGGCAGATACGCAGTATTTT
CDR3 protein: CASSSEFDRADTQYF

J gene: TRBJ2-3
clone size: -
D gene: -
V gene: TRBV18
CDR3 DNA: TGTGCCAGCTCACCACAGCGTAGCACAGATACGCAGTATTTT
CDR3 protein: CASSPQRSTDTQYF

J gene: TRBJ2-1
clone size: -
D gene: TRBD2
V gene: TRBV6-5
CDR3 DNA: TGTGCCAGCAGTTACCTAGCGGGTTACAATGAGCAGTTCTTC
CDR3 protein: CASSYLAGYNEQFF

J gene: TRBJ2-7
clone size: -
D gene: TRBD1
V gene: TRBV29-1
CDR3 DNA: TGCAGCGTTGTTGGGCAGGGGGTCGCGTCCTACGAGCAGTACTTC
CDR3 protein: CSVVGQGVASYEQYF

J gene: TRBJ2-7
clone size: -
D gene: -
V gene: TRBV20-1
CDR3 DNA: TGCAGTGCTAGTTCCGGGACCGAGCAGTACTTC
CDR3 protein: CSASSGTEQYF

J gene: TRBJ1-5
clone size: -
D gene: -
V gene: TRBV7-2
CDR3 DNA: TGTGCCAGCAGCCAGGACCGATATAGCAATCAGCCCCAGCATTTT
CDR3 protein: CASSQDRYSNQPQHF

J gene: TRBJ2-3
clone size: -
D gene: TRBD2
V gene: TRBV7-4
CDR3 DNA: TGTGCCAGCAGCCGGCCGGGACTAGTAGGAGATACGCAGTATTTT
CDR3 protein: CASSRPGLVGDTQYF

J gene: TRBJ2-7
clone size: -
D gene: -
V gene: TRBV5-8
CDR3 DNA: TGTGCCAGCAGCTCCCGAGACTGGGACTACGAGCAGTACTTC
CDR3 protein: CASSSRDWDYEQYF

J gene: TRBJ1-6
clone size: -
D gene: TRBD1
V gene: TRBV5-1
CDR3 DNA: TGCGCCAGCAGCTCCGGACAGGGAGGGACACCCCTCCACTTT
CDR3 protein: CASSSGQGGTPLHF

J gene: TRBJ2-1
clone size: -
D gene: -
V gene: TRBV12-5
CDR3 DNA: TGTGCTAGTGGTACCACAGTAACCCCCCCGCAGTTCTTC
CDR3 protein: CASGTTVTPPQFF

J gene: TRBJ1-1
clone size: -
D gene: -
V gene: TRBV28
CDR3 DNA: TGTGCCAGCAGTTTAGCGGGCTACACTGAAGCTTTCTTT
CDR3 protein: CASSLAGYTEAFF

J gene: TRBJ2-1
clone size: -
D gene: -
V gene: TRBV27
CDR3 DNA: TGTGCCAGCATCATCTCCGGGTCGGGCTACAATGAGCAGTTCTTC
CDR3 protein: CASIISGSGYNEQFF